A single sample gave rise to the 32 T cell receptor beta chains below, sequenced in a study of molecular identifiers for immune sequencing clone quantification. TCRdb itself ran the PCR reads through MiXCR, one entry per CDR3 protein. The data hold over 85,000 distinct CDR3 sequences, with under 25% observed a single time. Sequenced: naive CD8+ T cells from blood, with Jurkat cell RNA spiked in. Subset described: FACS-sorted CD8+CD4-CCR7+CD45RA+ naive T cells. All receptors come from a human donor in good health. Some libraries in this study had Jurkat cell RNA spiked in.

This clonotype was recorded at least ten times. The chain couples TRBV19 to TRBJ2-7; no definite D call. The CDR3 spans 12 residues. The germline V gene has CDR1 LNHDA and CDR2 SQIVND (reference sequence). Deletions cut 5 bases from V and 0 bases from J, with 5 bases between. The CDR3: CASSASSYEQYF. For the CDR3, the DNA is TGTGCCAGTAGTGCGAGCTCCTACGAGCAGTACTTC.

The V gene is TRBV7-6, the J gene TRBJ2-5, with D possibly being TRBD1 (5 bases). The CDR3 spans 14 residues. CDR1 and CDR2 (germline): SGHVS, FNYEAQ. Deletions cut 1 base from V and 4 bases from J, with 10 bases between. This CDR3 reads CASSLGAGAETQYF. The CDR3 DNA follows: TGTGCCAGCAGCTTAGGCGCTGGGGCAGAGACCCAGTACTTC.

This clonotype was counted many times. The CDR3 region is CASSQDLGAGSEAFF. The CDR3 DNA reads as TGCGCCAGCAGCCAAGATCTTGGGGCTGGATCTGAAGCTTTCTTT. This chain joins TRBV4-3 and TRBJ1-1; D is perhaps TRBD1 (5 bases). Germline V gene lookup returns CDR1 LGHNA and CDR2 YSLEER. The CDR3 covers 15 residues. The V gene lost 0 bases and the J gene lost 6 bases, with 14 bases spanning the gap.

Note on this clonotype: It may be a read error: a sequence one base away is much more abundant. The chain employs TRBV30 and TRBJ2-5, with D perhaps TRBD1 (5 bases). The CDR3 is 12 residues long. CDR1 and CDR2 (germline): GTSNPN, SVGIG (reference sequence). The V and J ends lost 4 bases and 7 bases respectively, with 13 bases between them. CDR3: CAWNEDIGTQYF. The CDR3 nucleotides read TGTGCCTGGAACGAGGACATAGGGACCCAGTACTTC.

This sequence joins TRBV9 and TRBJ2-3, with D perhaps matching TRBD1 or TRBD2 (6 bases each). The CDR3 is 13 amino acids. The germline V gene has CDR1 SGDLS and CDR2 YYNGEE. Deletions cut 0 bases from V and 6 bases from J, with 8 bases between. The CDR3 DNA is TGTGCCAGCAGCGTAGGAGGGGGGGATACGCAGTATTTT. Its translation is CASSVGGGDTQYF. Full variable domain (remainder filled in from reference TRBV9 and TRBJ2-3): DSGVTQTPKHLITATGQRVTLRCSPRSGDLSVYWYQQSLDQGLQFLIQYYNGEERAKGNILERFSAQQFPDLHSELNLSSLELGDSALYFCASSVGGGDTQYFGPGTRLTVL.

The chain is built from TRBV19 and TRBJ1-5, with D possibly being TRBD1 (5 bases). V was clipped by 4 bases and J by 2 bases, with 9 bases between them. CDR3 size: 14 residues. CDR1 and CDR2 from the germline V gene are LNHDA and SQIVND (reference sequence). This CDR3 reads CASSRGVGNQPQHF. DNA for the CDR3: TGTGCCAGTAGTAGGGGGGTTGGCAATCAGCCCCAGCATTTT.

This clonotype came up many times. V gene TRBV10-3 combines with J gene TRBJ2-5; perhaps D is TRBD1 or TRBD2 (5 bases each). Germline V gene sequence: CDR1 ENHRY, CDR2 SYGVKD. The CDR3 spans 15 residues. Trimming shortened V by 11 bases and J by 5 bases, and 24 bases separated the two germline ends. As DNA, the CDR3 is TGTGCCGCAAAATCTCTCAACGGGGCGGAGGAGACCCAGTACTTC. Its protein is CAAKSLNGAEETQYF.

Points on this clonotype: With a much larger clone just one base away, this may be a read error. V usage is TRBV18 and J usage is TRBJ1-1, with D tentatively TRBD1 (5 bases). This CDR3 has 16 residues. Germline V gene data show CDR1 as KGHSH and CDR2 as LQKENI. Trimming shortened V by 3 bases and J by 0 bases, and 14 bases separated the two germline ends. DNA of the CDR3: TGTGCCAGCTCACCTTCGGACAATACAATGAACACTGAAGCTTTCTTT. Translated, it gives CASSPSDNTMNTEAFF.

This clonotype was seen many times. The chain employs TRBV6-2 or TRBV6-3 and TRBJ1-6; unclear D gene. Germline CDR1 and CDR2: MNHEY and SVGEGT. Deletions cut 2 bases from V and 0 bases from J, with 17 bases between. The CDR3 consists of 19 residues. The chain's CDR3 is CASSYVRGDASSYNSPLHF. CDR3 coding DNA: TGTGCCAGCAGTTACGTGCGCGGAGACGCGAGCTCCTATAATTCACCCCTCCACTTT.

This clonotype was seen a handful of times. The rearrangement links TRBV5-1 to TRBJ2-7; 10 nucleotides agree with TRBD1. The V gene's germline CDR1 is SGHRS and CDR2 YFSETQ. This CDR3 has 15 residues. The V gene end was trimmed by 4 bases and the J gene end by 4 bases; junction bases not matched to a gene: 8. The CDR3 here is CASSPGTGVGYEQYF. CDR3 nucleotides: TGCGCCAGCAGCCCTGGGACAGGGGTTGGATACGAGCAGTACTTC.

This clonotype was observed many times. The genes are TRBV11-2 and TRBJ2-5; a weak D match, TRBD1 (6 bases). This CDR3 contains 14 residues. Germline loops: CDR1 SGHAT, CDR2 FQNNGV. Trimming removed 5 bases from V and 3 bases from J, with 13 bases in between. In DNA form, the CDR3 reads TGTGCCAGCAGCCCCGAGGACAGTAAAGAGACCCAGTACTTC. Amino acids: CASSPEDSKETQYF. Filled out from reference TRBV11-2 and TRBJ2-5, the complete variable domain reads EAGVAQSPRYKIIEKRQSVAFWCNPISGHATLYWYQQILGQGPKLLIQFQNNGVVDDSQLPKDRFSAERLKGVDSTLKIQPAKLEDSAVYLCASSPEDSKETQYFGPGTRLLVL.

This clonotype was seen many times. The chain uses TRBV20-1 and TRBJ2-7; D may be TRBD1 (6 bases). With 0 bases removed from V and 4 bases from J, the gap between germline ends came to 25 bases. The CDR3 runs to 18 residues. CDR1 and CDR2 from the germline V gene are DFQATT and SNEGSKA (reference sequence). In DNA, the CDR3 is TGCAGTGCTAGAGATGGGACGTCCGGGACACAAGACGGTTACGAGCAGTACTTC. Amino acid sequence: CSARDGTSGTQDGYEQYF.

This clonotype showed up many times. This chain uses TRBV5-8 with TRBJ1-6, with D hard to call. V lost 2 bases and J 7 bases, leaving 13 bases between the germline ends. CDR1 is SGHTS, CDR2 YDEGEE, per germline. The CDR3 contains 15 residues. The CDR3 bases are TGTGCCAGCAGCTTCCCTGGCGATGCCAATTCACCCCTCCACTTT. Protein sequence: CASSFPGDANSPLHF.

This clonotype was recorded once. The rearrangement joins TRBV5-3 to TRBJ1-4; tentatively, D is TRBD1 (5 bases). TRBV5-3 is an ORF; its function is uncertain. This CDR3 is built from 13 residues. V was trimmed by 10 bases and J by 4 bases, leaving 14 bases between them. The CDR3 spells CAGSPDSNEKLFF. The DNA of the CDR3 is TGTGCCGGCAGCCCTGACAGTAATGAAAAACTGTTTTTT.

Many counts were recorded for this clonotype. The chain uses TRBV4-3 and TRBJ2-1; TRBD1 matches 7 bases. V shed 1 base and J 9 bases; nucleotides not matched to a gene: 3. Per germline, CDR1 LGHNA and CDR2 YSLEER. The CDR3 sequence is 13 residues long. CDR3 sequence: CASSQVAGGEQFF. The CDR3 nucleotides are TGCGCCAGCAGCCAAGTCGCAGGGGGTGAGCAGTTCTTC.

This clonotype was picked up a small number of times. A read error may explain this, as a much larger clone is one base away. This CDR3 is CAWSGSPYNEQFF. CDR3 nucleotide sequence: TGTGCCTGGAGCGGGAGCCCCTACAATGAGCAGTTCTTC. V gene TRBV30 combines with J gene TRBJ2-1; possible D gene TRBD2, 6 bases. Per the germline V gene, CDR1 is GTSNPN and CDR2 is SVGIG (reference sequence). V lost 3 bases and J lost 2, with 8 bases in between. This CDR3 region has 13 residues.

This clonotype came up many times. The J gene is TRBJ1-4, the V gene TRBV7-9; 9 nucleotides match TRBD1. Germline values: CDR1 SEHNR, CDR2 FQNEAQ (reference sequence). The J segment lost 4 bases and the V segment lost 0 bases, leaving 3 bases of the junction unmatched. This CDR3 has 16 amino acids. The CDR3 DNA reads TGTGCCAGCAGCTTAGCGCCGGGACAGGGTAATGAAAAACTGTTTTTT. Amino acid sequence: CASSLAPGQGNEKLFF.

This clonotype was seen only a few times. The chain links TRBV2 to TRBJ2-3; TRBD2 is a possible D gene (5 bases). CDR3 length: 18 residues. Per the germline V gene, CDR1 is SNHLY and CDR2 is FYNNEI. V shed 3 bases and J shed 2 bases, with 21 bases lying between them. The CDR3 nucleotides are TGTGCCAGCAGTGAGACCCTCACTAGTTTCACACACACAGATACGCAGTATTTT. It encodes CASSETLTSFTHTDTQYF.

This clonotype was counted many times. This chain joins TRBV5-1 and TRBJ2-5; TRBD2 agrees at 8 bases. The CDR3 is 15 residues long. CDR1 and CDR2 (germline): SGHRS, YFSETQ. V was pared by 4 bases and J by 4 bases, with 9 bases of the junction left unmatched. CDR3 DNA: TGCGCCAGCAGCCCTGCGGGGGGCGGCCCAGAGACCCAGTACTTC. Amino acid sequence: CASSPAGGGPETQYF.

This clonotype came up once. Here the CDR3 reads CSAATGNSPLHF. The CDR3, as DNA: TGCAGTGCGGCGACAGGAAATTCACCCCTCCACTTT. V is TRBV20-1 and J is TRBJ1-6, with a tentative D call TRBD1 (6 bases). V was trimmed by 6 bases and J by 7 bases, leaving 10 bases between them. The length of the CDR3 is 12 residues. The germline V gene has CDR1 DFQATT and CDR2 SNEGSKA (reference sequence).

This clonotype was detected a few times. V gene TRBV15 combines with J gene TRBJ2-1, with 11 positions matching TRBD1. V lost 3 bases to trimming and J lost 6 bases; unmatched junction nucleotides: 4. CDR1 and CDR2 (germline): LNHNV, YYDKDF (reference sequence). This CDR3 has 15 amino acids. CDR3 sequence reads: CATSRGQGGGNEQFF. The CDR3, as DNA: TGTGCCACCAGCAGGGGACAGGGGGGCGGCAATGAGCAGTTCTTC.

CDR3 sequence (DNA): TGTGCCACTTACACCGGGGAGCTGTTTTTT. Translation gives CATYTGELFF. This rearrangement joins TRBV30 to TRBJ2-2; D gene uncertain. The germline V gene has CDR1 GTSNPN and CDR2 SVGIG (reference sequence). The CDR3 consists of 10 residues. Trimming pared 8 bases from V and 3 bases from J, leaving 4 bases between.

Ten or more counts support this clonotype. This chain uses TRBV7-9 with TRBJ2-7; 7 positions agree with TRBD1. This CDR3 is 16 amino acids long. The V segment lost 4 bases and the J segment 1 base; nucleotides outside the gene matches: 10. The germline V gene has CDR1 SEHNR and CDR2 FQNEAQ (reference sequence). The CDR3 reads CASSSPRQGESYEQYF. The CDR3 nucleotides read TGTGCCAGCAGCTCCCCGAGGCAGGGGGAATCCTACGAGCAGTACTTC.

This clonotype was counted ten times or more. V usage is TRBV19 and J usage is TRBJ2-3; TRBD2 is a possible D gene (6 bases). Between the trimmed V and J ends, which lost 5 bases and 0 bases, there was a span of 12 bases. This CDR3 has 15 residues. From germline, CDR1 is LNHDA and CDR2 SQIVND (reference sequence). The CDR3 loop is CASSPDSGSTDTQYF. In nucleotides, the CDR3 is TGTGCCAGTAGTCCCGACAGCGGGAGCACAGATACGCAGTATTTT.

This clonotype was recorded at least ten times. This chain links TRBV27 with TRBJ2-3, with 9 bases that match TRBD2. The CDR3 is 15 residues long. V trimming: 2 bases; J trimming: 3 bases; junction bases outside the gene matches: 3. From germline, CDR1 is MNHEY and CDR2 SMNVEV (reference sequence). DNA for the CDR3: TGTGCCAGCAGTTTAATGACTAGCGGAACAGATACGCAGTATTTT. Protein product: CASSLMTSGTDTQYF.

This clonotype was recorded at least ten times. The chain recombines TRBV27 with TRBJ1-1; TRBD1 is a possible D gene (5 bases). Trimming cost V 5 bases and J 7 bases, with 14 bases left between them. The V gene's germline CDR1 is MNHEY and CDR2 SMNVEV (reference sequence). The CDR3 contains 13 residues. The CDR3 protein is CASSGLLDIEAFF. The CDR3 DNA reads TGTGCCAGCAGTGGTTTGTTGGACATTGAAGCTTTCTTT.

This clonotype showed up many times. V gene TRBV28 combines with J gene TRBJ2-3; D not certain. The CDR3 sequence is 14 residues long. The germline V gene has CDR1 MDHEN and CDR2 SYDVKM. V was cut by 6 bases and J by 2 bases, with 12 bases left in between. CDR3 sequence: CASSLRQFTDTQYF. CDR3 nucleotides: TGTGCCAGCAGCCTGCGACAATTCACAGATACGCAGTATTTT.

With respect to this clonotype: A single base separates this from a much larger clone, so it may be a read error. As DNA, the CDR3 is TGTGCCAGCAGCAGAACCTCCGCGGGCCACCCTGAGGGAGATACGCAGTATTTT. Translated: CASSRTSAGHPEGDTQYF. This chain links TRBV28 with TRBJ2-3; D may be TRBD2 (5 bases). CDR1 and CDR2 from the germline V gene are MDHEN and SYDVKM. The CDR3 is 18 residues long. With 6 bases removed from V and 5 bases from J, the gap between germline ends came to 27 bases.

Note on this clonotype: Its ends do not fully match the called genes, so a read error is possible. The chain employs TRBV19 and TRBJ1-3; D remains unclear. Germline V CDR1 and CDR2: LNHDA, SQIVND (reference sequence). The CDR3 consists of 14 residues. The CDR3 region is CASEYGGSGNTIHF. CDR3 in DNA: TGTGCCAGCGAATACGGCGGCTCTGGAAACACCATACATTTT.

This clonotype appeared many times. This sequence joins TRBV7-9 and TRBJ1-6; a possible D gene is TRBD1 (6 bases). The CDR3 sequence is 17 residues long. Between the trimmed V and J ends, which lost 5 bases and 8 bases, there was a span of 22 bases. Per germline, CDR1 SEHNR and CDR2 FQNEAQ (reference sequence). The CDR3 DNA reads TGTGCCAGCAGCCCCCTAGTTTTTGGGACAAAGGATTCACCCCTCCACTTT. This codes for CASSPLVFGTKDSPLHF.

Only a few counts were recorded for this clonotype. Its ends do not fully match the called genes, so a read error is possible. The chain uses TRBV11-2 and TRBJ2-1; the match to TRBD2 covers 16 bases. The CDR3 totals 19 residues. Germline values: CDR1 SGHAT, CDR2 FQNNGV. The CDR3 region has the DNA TGTGCCAGCAGCTTCCCGGGACTAGCGGGGGGGAGCTCCTACAATAAGCAGTTCTTC. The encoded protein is CASSFPGLAGGSSYNKQFF.

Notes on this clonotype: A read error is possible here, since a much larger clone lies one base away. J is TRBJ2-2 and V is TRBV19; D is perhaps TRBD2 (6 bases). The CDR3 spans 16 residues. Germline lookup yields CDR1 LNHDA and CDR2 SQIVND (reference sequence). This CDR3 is CANSSGRAINTGELFF. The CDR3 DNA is TGTGCCAATAGTAGCGGTCGAGCGATCAACACCGGGGAGCTGTTTTTT.